This T cell receptor beta chain was documented in a study of metastatic and nonmetastatic thyroid tumors. Overall study context: The study looked at repertoires side by side in blood and in tumor or nodule tissue from malignant and benign thyroid patients.

Points from the study as a whole: Compared with benign nodules, malignant thyroid tumors were reported to have significantly higher TCR beta diversity in both blood and tumor.

Per the authors' pipeline: In papillary thyroid cancer, a distant-metastasis classifier was built using CDR3 differences across clinicopathological groups. TCRdb re-called clones via MiXCR from the PCR reads. The V and J calls here are based on TCRdb, not the publication. The sample includes tens of thousands of clones, about 20% of them seen just once. The entire patient cohort was treatment-naive prior to thyroid surgery. Many counts were recorded for this clone. No antigen is known for it. This sequence was found in a male donor with papillary thyroid cancer or a benign thyroid nodule (not recorded which). Some clones in this sample may be carry-over from other donors' samples. Input material: blood.

CDR3 in amino acids: CASSYLAGDNEQYF. The CDR3 DNA follows: TGTGCCAGCAGTTACCTAGCGGGAGATAACGAGCAGTACTTC. This chain connects TRBV6-5 to TRBJ2-7; 10 bases align to TRBD2. The V segment lost 2 bases and the J segment 5 bases; nucleotides outside the gene matches: 3. Germline-derived CDR1 and CDR2 are MNHEY and SVGAGI. The length of the CDR3 is 14 residues.